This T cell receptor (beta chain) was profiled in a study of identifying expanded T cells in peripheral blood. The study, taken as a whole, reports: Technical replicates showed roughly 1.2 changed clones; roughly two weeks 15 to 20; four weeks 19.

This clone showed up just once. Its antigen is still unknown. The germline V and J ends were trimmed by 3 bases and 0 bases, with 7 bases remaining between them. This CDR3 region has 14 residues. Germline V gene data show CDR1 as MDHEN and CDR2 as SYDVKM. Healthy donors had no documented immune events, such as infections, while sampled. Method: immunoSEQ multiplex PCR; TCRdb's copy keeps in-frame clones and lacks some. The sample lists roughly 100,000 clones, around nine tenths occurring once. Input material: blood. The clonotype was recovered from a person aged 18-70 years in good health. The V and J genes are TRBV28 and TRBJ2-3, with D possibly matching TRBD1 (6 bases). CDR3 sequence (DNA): TGTGCCAGCAGTTTCACAGGGAGCACAGATACGCAGTATTTT. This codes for CASSFTGSTDTQYF.